A single count supports the clone carrying this T cell receptor beta chain. Sequenced by immunoSEQ multiplex PCR; TCRdb stores in-frame clones only, minus some. The sample yields 74,000 or so clones, 80% to 95% seen once. This sample stems from a study of technical replicates of blood from a handful of donors. V gave up 7 bases and J gave up 1 base; unmatched junction bases: 3. Per germline, CDR1 MNHNY and CDR2 SVGAGI (reference sequence). The CDR3 spans 14 residues. This TCR was recovered from a human donor in good health. The sequenced material came from T cells isolated from PBMCs. This rearrangement joins TRBV6-6 to TRBJ2-7, with 11 bases that match TRBD2. CDR3 bases: TGTGCCAGCACCCTAGCGGGAGGTTCCTACGAGCAGTACTTC. Translated, it gives CASTLAGGSYEQYF.